The entry below gives a single TCR beta chain sequence along with its context. Its antigen is not known. These data come from a study of cytomegalovirus exposure and HLA in healthy donors. Across the study: One earlier analysis, a look at 150 million to 200 million T cells, found some 120 million unique TCR beta sequences.

Researchers ran the PCR with 60 Vbeta and 13 Jbeta primers. Sequencing was performed with immunoSEQ multiplex PCR; in TCRdb, only in-frame clones are kept and a portion is missing. The profile shows roughly 150,000 clones, roughly 80% of them singletons. Findings and caveats of the study: Later, an analysis showed that TCR beta chains associated with HLA were more clonally expanded than others that were equally common. In most subjects, TCR beta sequences reportedly gave accurate predictions of HLA-A and HLA-B alleles.

The sequencing input was PBMCs. The sequence was collected from a boy between 2 and 10 years old in good health and CMV-seronegative.

CDR3 region: CASNRGLRNTEAFF. The DNA of the CDR3 is TGTGCCAGCAATAGGGGGCTTAGGAACACTGAAGCTTTCTTT. The chain links TRBV5-4 to TRBJ1-1, with 7 bases that match TRBD1. The length of the CDR3 is 14 residues. Per germline, CDR1 SGHNT and CDR2 YYREEE (reference sequence). With V trimmed by 6 bases and J by 1 base, 6 bases remained unmatched.